The T cell receptor beta chain under discussion was sequenced for a study of blood T cell repertoires in COVID-19. Study as a whole: From the United States, Italy and Spain came samples of acute and convalescent COVID-19.

The repertoire was sequenced with immunoSEQ multiplex PCR; TCRdb's copy has only in-frame clones and lacks some. This table has over 200,000 clones, roughly 90% appearing once. The V and J ends lost 5 bases and 6 bases respectively, with 16 bases between them. Germline CDR1 reads LNHNV; CDR2 reads YYDKDF (reference sequence). The CDR3 is made up of 15 amino acids. This chain connects TRBV15 to TRBJ2-2; D possibly corresponds to TRBD2 (6 bases). Sequenced material: peripheral blood. This TCR came from a man aged 60 to 69 who had recovered from COVID-19. CDR3 DNA sequence: TGTGCCACCAGCCTTCAAGGAGGGTCGCCCGGGGAGCTGTTTTTT. Encoded protein: CATSLQGGSPGELFF.